Below, 10 T cell receptor beta chains from the same sample are listed, as sequenced in a study of blood T cell repertoires in COVID-19 (dated by TCRdb to 2020 to 2022). Libraries were built with the immunoSEQ multiplex PCR assay. TCRdb's version of the immuneACCESS table is confined to in-frame rearrangements and falls short of the full clone set. An unresolved V gene accounts for under half of the shortfall where checked; the remainder is of unknown origin. Recorded for this sample are approximately 75,000 clones; more than 70% of them occurred a single time. Roughly 5.6% of the sample is in the top ten clones. Sequencing input: peripheral blood. The source of these receptors is an older man with acute or convalescent COVID-19.

The gene calls are TRBV11-2 and TRBJ2-3; a possible D gene is TRBD2 (5 bases). The germline V gene has CDR1 SGHAT and CDR2 FQNNGV. The CDR3 is made up of 16 amino acids. Trimming pared 5 bases from V and 0 bases from J, leaving 15 bases between. CDR3 DNA: TGTGCCAGCAGCGGAACTAGGGCTACTAGCACAGATACGCAGTATTTT. Its protein product is CASSGTRATSTDTQYF.

V and J are TRBV9 and TRBJ2-1; 7 bases are shared with TRBD2. J lost 0 bases, V lost 0 bases, and 0 bases had no gene match. The CDR3 runs to 15 residues. Germline V lookup: CDR1 SGDLS, CDR2 YYNGEE. As DNA, the CDR3 is TGTGCCAGCAGCGTAGGGACTAGCTCCTACAATGAGCAGTTCTTC. Encoded protein: CASSVGTSSYNEQFF.

This rearrangement joins TRBV7-9 to TRBJ2-1; D is perhaps TRBD2 (6 bases). The CDR3 consists of 16 residues. V lost 1 base, J lost 0 bases, and 10 bases lay in between. Germline CDR1 is SEHNR and CDR2 is FQNEAQ (reference sequence). In DNA form, the CDR3 reads TGTGCCAGCAGCTTAGTTTACGGGAGCTCCTACAATGAGCAGTTCTTC. Its translation is CASSLVYGSSYNEQFF. The full variable domain, in which reference TRBV7-9 and TRBJ2-1 provide the parts outside the CDR3, is DTGVSQNPRHKITKRGQNVTFRCDPISEHNRLYWYRQTLGQGPEFLTYFQNEAQLEKSRLLSDRFSAERPKGSFSTLEIQRTEQGDSAMYLCASSLVYGSSYNEQFFGPGTRLTVL.

The chain has TRBV11-2 and TRBJ2-5, with 10 bases matching TRBD2. The CDR3 is 16 amino acids. V shed 1 base and J 2 bases; nucleotides not matched to a gene: 4. Germline V gene data show CDR1 as SGHAT and CDR2 as FQNNGV. CDR3 sequence reads: CASSLGPSGGQETQYF. CDR3 DNA sequence: TGTGCCAGCAGCTTAGGGCCTAGCGGGGGTCAAGAGACCCAGTACTTC.

V gene TRBV28 combines with J gene TRBJ2-7; maybe TRBD1 (6 bases). The germline gives CDR1 MDHEN, CDR2 SYDVKM. V was pared by 7 bases and J by 1 base, with 8 bases between. The length of the CDR3 is 12 residues. CDR3 in DNA: TGTGCCAGCAACGGACAGTCCTACGAGCAGTACTTC. Its translation is CASNGQSYEQYF.

The J gene is TRBJ1-5, the V gene TRBV6-5; D gene ambiguous. Germline CDR1 is MNHEY and CDR2 is SVGAGI. V was clipped by 6 bases and J by 4 bases, with 16 bases between them. CDR3 length equals 15 residues. In DNA form, the CDR3 reads TGTGCCAGCAGGACATCAGTTGGTCCGAATCAGCCCCAGCATTTT. Amino acid sequence: CASRTSVGPNQPQHF.

The chain links TRBV7-9 to TRBJ1-2, with a weak D call TRBD1 (5 bases). CDR1 is SEHNR and CDR2 is FQNEAQ in the germline V gene (reference sequence). This CDR3 contains 13 residues. With 1 base removed from V and 6 bases from J, the gap between germline ends came to 9 bases. CDR3 DNA: TGTGCCAGCAGCTTAGTCAGGGATGATGGCTACACCTTC. Encoded protein: CASSLVRDDGYTF.

The chain carries TRBV27 and TRBJ2-1; 13 positions agree with TRBD2. The CDR3 has 17 residues. J gave up 6 bases and V 0 bases, and 5 bases lay outside the gene matches. The germline V gene encodes CDR1 MNHEY and CDR2 SMNVEV (reference sequence). The CDR3 region is CASSLSTSGGFSNEQFF. In nucleotides, the CDR3 is TGTGCCAGCAGTTTATCGACTAGCGGGGGGTTTAGCAATGAGCAGTTCTTC.

The CDR3 spells CASSVGRWRGRRALNTEAFF. The DNA for the CDR3 is TGTGCCAGCAGCGTAGGAAGGTGGAGGGGGCGGAGGGCCCTTAACACTGAAGCTTTCTTT. V usage is TRBV9 and J usage is TRBJ1-1; TRBD1 matches 7 bases. CDR1 and CDR2 (germline): SGDLS, YYNGEE. V was clipped by 0 bases and J by 2 bases; unmatched bases: 19. The CDR3 sequence is 20 residues long.

This clone was found once. The V gene is TRBV27, the J gene TRBJ1-2; 8 positions agree with TRBD1. CDR3 size: 13 residues. The V gene's germline CDR1 is MNHEY and CDR2 SMNVEV (reference sequence). The J segment lost 4 bases and the V segment lost 4 bases, leaving 2 bases of the junction unmatched. This chain's CDR3 is CASSYRGSYGYTF. The DNA for the CDR3 is TGTGCCAGCAGTTACAGGGGGAGCTATGGCTACACCTTC.